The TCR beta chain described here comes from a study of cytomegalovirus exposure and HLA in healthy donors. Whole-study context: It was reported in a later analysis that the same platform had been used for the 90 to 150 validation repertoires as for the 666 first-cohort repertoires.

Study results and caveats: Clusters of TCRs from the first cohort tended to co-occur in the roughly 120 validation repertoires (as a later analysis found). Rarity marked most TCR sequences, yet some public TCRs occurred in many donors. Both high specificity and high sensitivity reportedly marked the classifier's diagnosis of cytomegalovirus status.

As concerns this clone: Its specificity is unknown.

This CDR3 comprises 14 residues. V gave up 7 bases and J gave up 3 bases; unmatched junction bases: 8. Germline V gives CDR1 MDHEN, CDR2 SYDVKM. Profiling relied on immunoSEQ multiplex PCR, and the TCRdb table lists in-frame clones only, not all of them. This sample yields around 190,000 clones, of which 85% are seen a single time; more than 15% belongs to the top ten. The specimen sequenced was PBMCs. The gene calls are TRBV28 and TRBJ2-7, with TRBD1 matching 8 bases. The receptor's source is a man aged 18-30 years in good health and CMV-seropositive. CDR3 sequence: CASTGRTGSYEQYF. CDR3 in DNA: TGTGCCAGCACGGGCAGGACAGGGAGCTACGAGCAGTACTTC.